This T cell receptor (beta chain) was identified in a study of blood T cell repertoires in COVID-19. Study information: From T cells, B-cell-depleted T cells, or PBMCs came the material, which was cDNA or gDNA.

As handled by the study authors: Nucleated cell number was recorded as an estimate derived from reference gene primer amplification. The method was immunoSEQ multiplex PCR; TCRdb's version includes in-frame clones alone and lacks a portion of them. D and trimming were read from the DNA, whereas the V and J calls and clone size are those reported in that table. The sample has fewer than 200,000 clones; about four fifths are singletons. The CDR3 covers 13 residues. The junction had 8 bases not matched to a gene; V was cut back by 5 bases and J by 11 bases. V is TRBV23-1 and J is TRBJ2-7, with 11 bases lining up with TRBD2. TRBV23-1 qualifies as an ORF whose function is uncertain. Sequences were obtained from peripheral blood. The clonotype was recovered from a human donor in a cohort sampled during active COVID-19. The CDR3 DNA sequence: TGCGCCAGCAGTTGGCTAGCGGGGGGCACCAAGTACTTC. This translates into CASSWLAGGTKYF.